This T cell receptor beta chain was identified in a study of cytomegalovirus exposure and HLA in healthy donors. PCR involved 60 Vbeta and 13 Jbeta primers. The table came from immunoSEQ multiplex PCR; TCRdb's copy has only in-frame clones and leaves some out. This sample's clone table lists tens of thousands of clones. Study-level findings and limits: Both high specificity and high sensitivity reportedly marked the classifier's diagnosis of cytomegalovirus status. Reportedly, fewer N-insertions than the approximately 650-donor mean appeared in an Asian-associated ancestry cluster in a later analysis.

Points on this clone: Its antigen is not identified.

Sequencing was performed on PBMCs. This receptor was identified in a woman aged 60-75 years in good health and CMV-seropositive.

CDR3 residues: CASSGQVNTEAFF. The CDR3 coding sequence is TGTGCCAGTAGCGGACAGGTGAACACTGAAGCTTTCTTT. The chain carries TRBV19 and TRBJ1-1; 7 bases match TRBD1. Germline V gene data show CDR1 as LNHDA and CDR2 as SQIVND (reference sequence). There are 13 residues in the CDR3. J was trimmed by 0 bases and V by 6 bases; bases with no gene match: 1. Full variable domain (remainder filled in from reference TRBV19 and TRBJ1-1): DGGITQSPKYLFRKEGQNVTLSCEQNLNHDAMYWYRQDPGQGLRLIYYSQIVNDFQKGDIAEGYSVSREKKESFPLTVTSAQKNPTAFYLCASSGQVNTEAFFGQGTRLTVV.